The rows below give T cell receptor beta chains drawn from one sample of a study of T cells in Graves' hyperthyroidism and ophthalmopathy. TCRdb called the multiplex PCR reads again in MiXCR, with one record for every CDR3 protein. The profile shows 300,000 to 450,000 distinct CDR3 sequences, just under 15% of them singletons. The sequenced material came from blood. The receptor source for this set is a woman younger than 45 with Graves' hyperthyroidism. Both conserved end residues are part of each CDR3. The D gene is left open where the match is weak. Expanded clones get a size class; other rows say once, few or many, or leave the size out.

clone_size: few; j_call: TRBJ1-2; v_call: TRBV28; d_call: TRBD1; cdr3_nt: TGTGCCAGCAGTTTATGGGAGGGGGCGAAAGACTATGGCTACACCTTC; cdr3_aa: CASSLWEGAKDYGYTF
clone_size: many; j_call: TRBJ2-3; v_call: TRBV29-1; d_call: .; cdr3_nt: TGCAGCGCTACCGTTTCCGATACGCAGTATTTT; cdr3_aa: CSATVSDTQYF
clone_size: many; j_call: TRBJ1-2; v_call: TRBV3-1; d_call: .; cdr3_nt: TGTGCCAGCAGCCAATTATGGGGGCAGGGGAAGGACTATGGCTACACCTTC; cdr3_aa: CASSQLWGQGKDYGYTF
clone_size: few; j_call: TRBJ1-2; v_call: TRBV30; d_call: .; cdr3_nt: TGTGCCTGGAGTGTACGGTTGGCAGGCTCGTGGACCTTC; cdr3_aa: CAWSVRLAGSWTF
clone_size: many; j_call: TRBJ2-1; v_call: TRBV27; d_call: TRBD1; cdr3_nt: TGTGCCAGCAGTCCAGGGACAGGGGGTAGGCATGAGCAGTTCTTC; cdr3_aa: CASSPGTGGRHEQFF
clone_size: .; j_call: TRBJ2-5; v_call: TRBV20-1; d_call: .; cdr3_nt: TGCAGTGCTAGAGTTGGGTGGGCTAGCGCCCCCAGGGAGACCCAGTACTTC; cdr3_aa: CSARVGWASAPRETQYF
clone_size: many; j_call: TRBJ2-5; v_call: TRBV28; d_call: TRBD2; cdr3_nt: TGTGCCAGCAGTTTCGCCGCCGGGTCTAGCGGGAGGGAGACCCAGTACTTC; cdr3_aa: CASSFAAGSSGRETQYF
clone_size: many; j_call: TRBJ2-3; v_call: TRBV2; d_call: TRBD2; cdr3_nt: TGTGCCAGCACCGCGGGACTAGCGGGAGGCGAGATAGATACGCAGTATTTT; cdr3_aa: CASTAGLAGGEIDTQYF
clone_size: many; j_call: TRBJ2-7; v_call: TRBV6-6; d_call: .; cdr3_nt: TGTGCCAGCAGTTACTCGATTGTTGGTGGTTCCTACGAGCAGTACTTC; cdr3_aa: CASSYSIVGGSYEQYF
clone_size: many; j_call: TRBJ1-2; v_call: TRBV7-2; d_call: TRBD1; cdr3_nt: TGTGCCAGCAGCCCGACCCCAGGGGGCTATGGCTACACCTTC; cdr3_aa: CASSPTPGGYGYTF
clone_size: many; j_call: TRBJ2-1; v_call: TRBV11-2; d_call: .; cdr3_nt: TGTGCCAGCAGCTTCGGGCCACCCCGGGGCGAGCAGTTCTTC; cdr3_aa: CASSFGPPRGEQFF
clone_size: many; j_call: TRBJ2-1; v_call: TRBV24-1; d_call: TRBD1; cdr3_nt: TGTGCCACTACGGGACAGGGCAGCAATGAGCAGTTCTTC; cdr3_aa: CATTGQGSNEQFF
clone_size: few; j_call: TRBJ2-7; v_call: TRBV6-6; d_call: TRBD2; cdr3_nt: TGTGCCAGCAGTTACTCGGGACTAGCGGGAGGGGACTACGAGCAGTACTTC; cdr3_aa: CASSYSGLAGGDYEQYF
clone_size: many; j_call: TRBJ1-5; v_call: TRBV29-1; d_call: .; cdr3_nt: TGCAGCGCCCGGGACGCCCCGAATCAGCCCCAGCATTTT; cdr3_aa: CSARDAPNQPQHF
clone_size: few; j_call: TRBJ1-4; v_call: TRBV5-6; d_call: .; cdr3_nt: TGTGCCAGCAGCTTAGTACCGAGCTTTGATGAAAAACTGTTTTTT; cdr3_aa: CASSLVPSFDEKLFF
clone_size: many; j_call: TRBJ1-2; v_call: TRBV27; d_call: TRBD1; cdr3_nt: TGTGCCAGCAGTACGGACAGGGAATGGGGCTATGGCTACACCTTC; cdr3_aa: CASSTDREWGYGYTF
clone_size: .; j_call: TRBJ2-5; v_call: TRBV4-2; d_call: .; cdr3_nt: TGTGCCAGCAGCCATGACAGTTCGGCGGAGACCCAGTACTTC; cdr3_aa: CASSHDSSAETQYF
clone_size: .; j_call: TRBJ1-4; v_call: TRBV5-4; d_call: .; cdr3_nt: TGTGCCAGCAGCTGGAGGGGGACAACTAATGAAAAACTGTTTTTT; cdr3_aa: CASSWRGTTNEKLFF